A single sample is the source of the 11 T cell receptor beta chains below, sequenced in a study of T cells after yellow fever vaccination. MiXCR, run by TCRdb on the 5' RACE reads, gives a single entry per CDR3 protein. Here the sample spans about 63,000 distinct CDR3 sequences, 7.4% being singletons. Sequencing was performed on CD8+ T cells sorted from PBMCs, taken 15 days after the yellow fever booster vaccination. The receptors were gathered from a man aged 30 to 45 who received the YFV17D yellow fever vaccine.

This clonotype was seen a handful of times. This chain joins TRBV7-9 and TRBJ2-7; TRBD2 is a possible D gene (6 bases). The length of the CDR3 is 15 residues. The V end was cut by 6 bases, the J end by 0 bases, with 15 bases between. The germline CDR1 and CDR2 sequences are SEHNR and FQNEAQ (reference sequence). Here the CDR3 reads CASSHPLSGSYEQYF. As DNA, the CDR3 is TGTGCCAGCAGTCATCCCCTTAGCGGCTCCTACGAGCAGTACTTC.

This clonotype was detected many times. The V gene is TRBV15, the J gene TRBJ1-2, with D maybe TRBD1 (6 bases). The CDR3 has 15 residues. The V and J ends lost 3 bases and 4 bases respectively, with 15 bases between them. CDR1 is LNHNV and CDR2 is YYDKDF in the germline V gene (reference sequence). CDR3 residues: CATSSQLDSFYGYTF. The CDR3 nucleotides are TGTGCCACCAGCAGCCAGCTGGACAGCTTCTATGGCTACACCTTC.

This clonotype has ten or more counts. The chain combines TRBV20-1 with TRBJ2-7, with D possibly matching TRBD1 (5 bases). Trimming took 6 bases from V and 3 from J, leaving 15 bases between them. The CDR3 is 13 amino acids. Germline CDR1 DFQATT, CDR2 SNEGSKA (reference sequence). For the CDR3, the DNA is TGCAGTGCCCCCGCCAGGGAACTCTACGAGCAGTACTTC. Protein: CSAPARELYEQYF.

The table lists this clonotype with many counts. The chain has TRBV21-1 and TRBJ2-5; no check of the table's D call, TRBD1, against the DNA was made. TRBV21-1 is marked as a pseudogene. The CDR3 runs 16 residues. This CDR3 reads CARGPEGRGLQETQYF. CDR3 bases: TGTGCCAGAGGCCCCGAGGGCAGGGGGCTTCAAGAGACCCAGTACTTC.

Concerning this clonotype itself: A single base separates this from a much larger clone, so it may be a read error. CDR3 region: CASSWGYQNTGELFF. The CDR3 DNA follows: TGTGCCAGCAGTTGGGGCTATCAGAACACCGGGGAGCTGTTTTTT. The V call is TRBV27, the J call TRBJ2-2; TRBD1 is a possible D gene (5 bases). From germline, CDR1 is MNHEY and CDR2 SMNVEV (reference sequence). V was pared by 4 bases and J by 1 base, with 10 bases between. CDR3 size: 15 residues.

This clonotype was counted ten times or more. The chain carries TRBV7-2 and TRBJ2-7; D is unresolved. Germline CDR1 SGHTA, CDR2 FQGNSA. Deletions cut 1 base from V and 1 base from J, with 14 bases between. The CDR3 is 16 residues long. The CDR3, as DNA: TGTGCCAGCAGCTTAGATGCTGAAAACTTTTCCTACGAGCAGTACTTC. It specifies CASSLDAENFSYEQYF.

Only a few counts were recorded for this clonotype. The chain joins TRBV15 to TRBJ2-3, with 11 bases identical to TRBD1. Per the germline V gene, CDR1 is LNHNV and CDR2 is YYDKDF (reference sequence). V gave up 5 bases and J gave up 3 bases; unmatched junction bases: 4. This CDR3 spans 15 amino acids. DNA for the CDR3: TGTGCCACCAGCGTCGGGACAGGGGGGACAGATACGCAGTATTTT. This codes for CATSVGTGGTDTQYF.

This clonotype showed up many times. The chain uses TRBV6-2 or TRBV6-3 and TRBJ2-1, with 7 nucleotides matching TRBD1. The CDR3 is made up of 13 amino acids. V lost 8 bases and J lost 4; bases outside the gene matches: 5. Germline CDR1 reads MNHEY; CDR2 reads SVGEGT. CDR3 sequence reads: CASEDREYNEQFF. The CDR3, as DNA: TGTGCCAGCGAAGACAGGGAATACAATGAGCAGTTCTTC.

This clonotype was seen many times. This chain connects TRBV13 to TRBJ2-1, with D unresolved. Germline-derived CDR1 and CDR2 are PRHDT and FYEKMQ (reference sequence). V was trimmed by 10 bases and J by 8 bases, leaving 15 bases between them. The CDR3 spans 12 residues. The CDR3 DNA reads TGTGCCACCAGTCTTCGGAGCCATGAGCAGTTCTTC. Its translation is CATSLRSHEQFF.

This clonotype has a count of ten or more. The chain links TRBV6-2 or TRBV6-3 to TRBJ2-2; no reliable D call. Trimming removed 2 bases from V and 7 bases from J, with 17 bases in between. CDR1 is MNHEY, CDR2 SVGEGT, per germline. The CDR3 runs 16 residues. The CDR3 region has the DNA TGTGCCAGCAGTTACCGGCCCCCAGGTTTTGGCGGGGAGCTGTTTTTT. It encodes CASSYRPPGFGGELFF.

This clonotype was seen ten or more times. This chain connects TRBV11-2 to TRBJ2-7; D perhaps matches TRBD2 (5 bases). CDR1 is SGHAT and CDR2 is FQNNGV in the germline V gene. Between the trimmed V and J ends, which lost 0 bases and 0 bases, there was a span of 9 bases. The CDR3 runs to 15 residues. The CDR3 spells CASSLELGSSYEQYF. For the CDR3, the DNA is TGTGCCAGCAGCTTAGAACTAGGGAGCTCCTACGAGCAGTACTTC.